The following is a TCR beta chain sequence with its context. No antigen is known for it. One end of the junction fails to match germline, which may point to a read error. Data came from immunoSEQ multiplex PCR; TCRdb stores just in-frame clones and leaves some out. The sample holds tens of thousands of clones, roughly 80% seen once. The sample belongs to a study of Ad26.COV2.S vaccination and SARS-CoV-2 variants. The CDR3 runs to 15 residues. CDR1 and CDR2 (germline): SGHRS, YFSETQ. Study-wide results and caveats: People who got the vaccine or the placebo had similar non-spike TCR breadth. Higher spike-specific TCR breadth was found in vaccine recipients than in placebo recipients. Substantial post-vaccination breadth of spike-specific CD8+ and CD4+ T cell responses was reported. It is possible that the TCR breadth and depth analyses underestimated the total T cell responses.

The receptor comes from a human donor who had recovered from COVID-19. Source: peripheral blood, taken after recovery from COVID-19. The rearrangement uses TRBV5-1 and TRBJ2-2; the D gene is possibly TRBD2 (6 bases). The CDR3 sequence: CASRAEGGGTGEPFF. CDR3 DNA sequence: TGCGCCAGCCGGGCGGAGGGAGGAGGCACCGGGGAGCCGTTTTTT.